This passage covers 15 T cell receptor beta chains from one sample sequenced in a study of blood T cell repertoires in COVID-19. This table comes from immunoSEQ multiplex PCR, and its TCRdb copy is limited to in-frame clones, with some not included. Of roughly 55,000 clones in the sample, around 83% are singletons; the top ten hold around 1.9%. Sequences were obtained from peripheral blood. All receptors derive from a woman aged 60 to 75 with acute or convalescent COVID-19.

This chain links TRBV30 with TRBJ1-1; TRBD1 might be the D (6 bases). Trimming left V 1 base short and J 3 bases short, with 21 bases between. This CDR3 region has 17 residues. Looked up from germline, CDR1 is GTSNPN and CDR2 is SVGIG (reference sequence). CDR3 nucleotide sequence: TGTGCCTGGAGTGGGGGGGGGATCACAGGGTGGTACACTGAAGCTTTCTTT. This encodes CAWSGGGITGWYTEAFF.

This chain connects TRBV10-3 to TRBJ1-1; no reliable D call. CDR3 length equals 13 residues. From germline, CDR1 is ENHRY and CDR2 SYGVKD. Trimming took off 2 bases at V and 0 bases at J, with 4 bases between the two ends. The CDR3 DNA reads as TGTGCCATCAGTGAGAACATGAACACTGAAGCTTTCTTT. The encoded protein is CAISENMNTEAFF.

This rearrangement joins TRBV5-6 to TRBJ2-1, with 14 bases identical to TRBD2. The J segment lost 7 bases and the V segment lost 4 bases, leaving 4 bases of the junction unmatched. CDR3 size: 15 residues. Germline assignment: CDR1 SGHDT and CDR2 YYEEEE. The CDR3, as DNA: TGTGCCAGCAGCAGGAGACTAGCGGGAGGGAATGAGCAGTTCTTC. Translated, it gives CASSRRLAGGNEQFF.

This rearrangement joins TRBV7-9 to TRBJ1-2, with 8 bases aligning to TRBD1. V shed 5 bases, J shed 1 base, and the junction held 3 bases outside the gene matches. This CDR3 spans 14 amino acids. Germline V lookup: CDR1 SEHNR, CDR2 FQNEAQ (reference sequence). CDR3 protein: CASSLGQDNYGYTF. DNA of the CDR3: TGTGCCAGCAGCCTGGGACAGGATAACTATGGCTACACCTTC.

The chain carries TRBV9 and TRBJ1-5, with 8 bases matching TRBD1. V trimming: 0 bases; J trimming: 5 bases; junction bases outside the gene matches: 4. Germline V CDR1 and CDR2: SGDLS, YYNGEE. CDR3 length: 15 residues. The CDR3 DNA sequence: TGTGCCAGCAGCGTAGCCGGACAGGGTGATCAGCCCCAGCATTTT. It encodes CASSVAGQGDQPQHF.

CDR3: CASSPFDRNGYTF. Written as DNA, the CDR3 is TGTGCCAGCAGCCCCTTCGACAGGAATGGCTACACCTTC. The chain is built from TRBV3-1 (or the pseudogene TRBV3-2) and TRBJ1-2; possibly TRBD1 for D (6 bases). This CDR3 is built from 13 residues. V lost 4 bases, J lost 6 bases, and 12 bases lay in between. Per germline, CDR1 LGHDT and CDR2 YNNKEL (reference sequence).

J is TRBJ1-2 and V is TRBV6-5, with a possible D match to TRBD1 (6 bases). Germline CDR1 reads MNHEY; CDR2 reads SVGAGI. The CDR3 extends over 14 amino acids. The V end was cut by 4 bases, the J end by 5 bases, with 14 bases between. The CDR3 region has the DNA TGTGCCAGCAGTTTACGACAGGTCGGTTATGGCTACACCTTC. Translating it yields CASSLRQVGYGYTF.

The gene calls are TRBV7-4 and TRBJ2-7; 9 bases are a match to TRBD2. Germline V lookup: CDR1 SGHVT, CDR2 SQSDAQ. CDR3 size: 21 residues. V lost 8 bases, J lost 7 bases, and 33 bases stayed unmatched. This CDR3 is CASSHFFRLSGVAGGPYEQYF. The CDR3 coding sequence is TGTGCCAGCTCCCATTTTTTCCGTCTTTCAGGGGTCGCGGGGGGGCCGTATGAGCAGTACTTC.

The chain joins TRBV30 to TRBJ1-1; no definite D call. Germline CDR1 GTSNPN, CDR2 SVGIG (reference sequence). This CDR3 is built from 14 residues. V was pared by 7 bases and J by 3 bases, with 18 bases between. CDR3: CASSSVSSDTEAFF. The CDR3 nucleotides are TGTGCCTCCTCCTCCGTGAGTTCCGACACTGAAGCTTTCTTT.

This clone was recorded once. V gene TRBV7-2 combines with J gene TRBJ2-1; D may be TRBD2 (8 bases). The CDR3 is 17 amino acids. From germline, CDR1 is SGHTA and CDR2 FQGNSA. Trimming cost V 5 bases and J 3 bases, with 20 bases left between them. The DNA of the CDR3 is TGTGCCAGCAGCCCAGGGGGGGTAGCGGGGCGCTACAATGAGCAGTTCTTC. Translated, it gives CASSPGGVAGRYNEQFF.

V and J are TRBV28 and TRBJ1-3; 8 bases agree with TRBD1. V lost 3 bases and J lost 3; bases outside the gene matches: 1. CDR1 MDHEN and CDR2 SYDVKM come from the germline V gene. CDR3 length equals 14 residues. The CDR3 here is CASSLDRVGNTIYF. The CDR3 region has the DNA TGTGCCAGCAGTTTGGACAGGGTTGGAAACACCATATATTTT.

The V call is TRBV7-2, the J call TRBJ2-7, with 7 bases aligning to TRBD2. Per the germline V gene, CDR1 is SGHTA and CDR2 is FQGNSA. This CDR3 comprises 14 residues. The trim removed 6 bases at V and 4 bases at J, leaving 9 bases unmatched. The CDR3 reads CASRLPGSGYEQYF. The CDR3 DNA reads TGTGCCAGCAGGCTACCCGGTAGCGGGTACGAGCAGTACTTC.

V and J are TRBV6-6 and TRBJ1-3; D is uncertain. Trimming left V 7 bases short and J 0 bases short, with 7 bases between. This CDR3 has 13 amino acids. Germline CDR1 reads MNHNY; CDR2 reads SVGAGI (reference sequence). The CDR3 spells CASKRHSGNTIYF. The DNA for the CDR3 is TGTGCCAGCAAGAGGCACTCTGGAAACACCATATATTTT.

The V gene is TRBV9, the J gene TRBJ2-7; no reliable D call. This CDR3 spans 14 amino acids. CDR1 is SGDLS, CDR2 YYNGEE, per germline. V lost 0 bases, J lost 5 bases, and 12 bases lay in between. CDR3 sequence reads: CASSVGPANHEQYF. In DNA form, the CDR3 reads TGTGCCAGCAGCGTAGGCCCAGCGAACCACGAGCAGTACTTC.

V is TRBV2 and J is TRBJ1-1, with TRBD1 matching 7 bases. With 6 bases clipped from V and 1 base from J, the junction kept 11 bases outside the gene matches. This CDR3 comprises 16 residues. The germline V gene encodes CDR1 SNHLY and CDR2 FYNNEI. This chain's CDR3 is CASRERQGMGNTEAFF. For the CDR3, the DNA is TGTGCCAGCAGAGAAAGACAGGGAATGGGGAACACTGAAGCTTTCTTT.